These 21 T cell receptor beta chains were all obtained from the same sample, sequenced in a study of human T cells and chemical hapten exposure. Time point specified: patch test 2, 6 weeks after DPC sensitization. This sample's treatment: therapeutic diphenylcyclopropenone sensitization with weekly scalp DPC. TCRdb processed the RACE reads anew with MiXCR; each CDR3 protein has one entry. The top ten clones hold under 1.5% of a sample with roughly 150,000 distinct CDR3 sequences, about 12% of them seen once. Sample: whole blood, taken in connection with sensitization to the hapten diphenylcyclopropenone (DPC). The source is a woman aged 45-60 years with alopecia areata. Some clones in this sample may be carry-over from other donors' samples.

This clonotype has a handful of counts. CDR3 amino acids: CASCGWGNTIYF. CDR3 coding DNA: TGTGCCAGTTGCGGATGGGGAAACACCATATATTTT. The chain joins TRBV12-3 or TRBV12-4 to TRBJ1-3; D uncertain. The CDR3 is 12 residues long. The V and J ends lost 9 bases and 4 bases respectively, with 10 bases between them.

The sample holds many counts of this clonotype. This sequence joins TRBV9 and TRBJ1-5; D is uncertain. V lost 2 bases and J 3 bases, leaving 6 bases between the germline ends. Germline V CDR1 and CDR2: SGDLS, YYNGEE. CDR3 size: 13 residues. The CDR3 region is CASSVSANQPQHF. The CDR3 DNA follows: TGTGCCAGCAGCGTTAGCGCCAATCAGCCCCAGCATTTT.

This clonotype was observed at least ten times. This sequence joins TRBV20-1 and TRBJ2-5, with 12 bases fitting TRBD2. The germline CDR1 and CDR2 sequences are DFQATT and SNEGSKA (reference sequence). The CDR3 covers 18 residues. Trimming cost V 3 bases and J 1 base; bases outside gene matches: 12. CDR3 protein: CSARDTRTSGILQETQYF. The CDR3 nucleotides are TGCAGTGCTAGGGACACCCGGACTAGCGGGATACTCCAAGAGACCCAGTACTTC.

The table lists this clonotype with many counts. The chain links TRBV2 to TRBJ2-7; D might be TRBD1 (5 bases). Germline V CDR1 and CDR2: SNHLY, FYNNEI. V shed 7 bases and J shed 4 bases, with 20 bases lying between them. The CDR3 is 15 amino acids. The CDR3 DNA reads TGTGCCAGCACTCAAACGGTACAGGTTGCGTACGAGCAGTACTTC. Translated: CASTQTVQVAYEQYF.

The chain links TRBV7-8 to TRBJ1-1, with D maybe TRBD1 (5 bases). Germline V gives CDR1 SGHVS, CDR2 FQNEAQ. Trimming took off 3 bases at V and 12 bases at J, with 20 bases between the two ends. This CDR3 has 14 amino acids. CDR3 region: CASSLWQGGLTTFF. The CDR3 DNA reads TGTGCCAGCAGCTTGTGGCAGGGAGGGCTGACAACTTTCTTT.

J is TRBJ2-7 and V is TRBV7-8; TRBD1 aligns across 8 bases. V gave up 1 base and J gave up 7 bases; unmatched junction bases: 9. The CDR3 runs to 15 residues. Germline assignment: CDR1 SGHVS and CDR2 FQNEAQ. The CDR3 sequence: CASSLEGTGLQEQYF. The CDR3 nucleotides read TGTGCCAGCAGCTTAGAGGGGACAGGTCTCCAAGAGCAGTACTTC.

This clonotype came up many times. This chain uses TRBV20-1 with TRBJ2-5; 7 positions match TRBD1. CDR1 is DFQATT, CDR2 SNEGSKA, per germline (reference sequence). V lost 5 bases to trimming and J lost 7 bases; unmatched junction nucleotides: 13. The CDR3 consists of 14 residues. The CDR3, as DNA: TGCAGTGCTTCCCACAGGGGACCCCCCGGGACCCAGTACTTC. It yields the protein CSASHRGPPGTQYF.

The table lists this clonotype with a few counts. V gene TRBV10-3 combines with J gene TRBJ1-1; D uncertain. V was shortened by 3 bases and J by 2 bases, with 16 bases between the two germline ends. Germline V lookup: CDR1 ENHRY, CDR2 SYGVKD. The CDR3 has 16 residues. The CDR3 DNA follows: TGTGCCATCAGTGACCCCCGTGGACGCAGTAACACTGAAGCTTTCTTT. The encoded protein is CAISDPRGRSNTEAFF.

The rearrangement uses TRBV28 and TRBJ2-4; TRBD1 might be the D (6 bases). CDR1 is MDHEN and CDR2 is SYDVKM in the germline V gene. The CDR3 totals 18 residues. Deletions cut 2 bases from V and 1 base from J, with 18 bases between. CDR3 residues: CASSLSSRGGLAKNIQYF. For the CDR3, the DNA is TGTGCCAGCAGTTTAAGCAGTCGAGGGGGTCTGGCCAAAAACATTCAGTACTTC. Together with reference TRBV28 and TRBJ2-4, the CDR3 gives the full variable domain: DVKVTQSSRYLVKRTGEKVFLECVQDMDHENMFWYRQDPGLGLRLIYFSYDVKMKEKGDIPEGYSVSREKKERFSLILESASTNQTSMYLCASSLSSRGGLAKNIQYFGAGTRLSVL.

This clonotype was detected many times. The genes are TRBV18 and TRBJ2-5; the D gene is possibly TRBD2 (6 bases). The CDR3 totals 13 residues. V lost 1 base and J 4 bases, leaving 7 bases between the germline ends. CDR1 is KGHSH, CDR2 LQKENI, per germline. The DNA of the CDR3 is TGTGCCAGCTCACCACGGAGGGGAGAGACCCAGTACTTC. Translation: CASSPRRGETQYF.

The sample holds many counts of this clonotype. The V call is TRBV20-1, the J call TRBJ2-3, with TRBD2 matching 12 bases. Germline V gene sequence: CDR1 DFQATT, CDR2 SNEGSKA (reference sequence). This CDR3 is built from 17 residues. Trimming removed 6 bases from V and 4 bases from J; junction bases left unmatched: 14. The CDR3 nucleotides are TGCAGTGCCACCCCGGGACTAGCGGGTCCCGGGGCAGATACGCAGTATTTT. Translation gives CSATPGLAGPGADTQYF.

As DNA, the CDR3 is TGCGCCAGCAGCTTGCGAAGCTCCTATAATTCACCCCTCCACTTT. It codes for CASSLRSSYNSPLHF. The chain links TRBV5-1 to TRBJ1-6; D remains ambiguous. CDR1 and CDR2 (germline): SGHRS, YFSETQ. Trimming took 1 base from V and 0 from J, leaving 5 bases between them. This CDR3 comprises 15 residues.

There are many counts of this clonotype. The chain recombines TRBV20-1 with TRBJ2-5; D could derive from TRBD1 or TRBD2 (5 bases each). Germline V gives CDR1 DFQATT, CDR2 SNEGSKA (reference sequence). This CDR3 contains 14 residues. Trimming removed 3 bases at V and 5 bases at J, with 16 bases between. As DNA, the CDR3 is TGCAGTGCTAGGAGGGACCCCGTTCGTGAGACCCAGTACTTC. Its protein product is CSARRDPVRETQYF.

The chain links TRBV18 to TRBJ2-5; TRBD2 matches at 7 bases. Germline CDR1 is KGHSH and CDR2 is LQKENI. Trimming at V came to 5 bases and at J to 4 bases, leaving 13 bases not matched to a gene. This CDR3 is 16 amino acids long. The CDR3 DNA reads as TGTGCCAGCTCATCCCGGATTGCGGGAGCGGGAGAGACCCAGTACTTC. This translates into CASSSRIAGAGETQYF. Full variable domain (remainder filled in from reference TRBV18 and TRBJ2-5): NAGVMQNPRHLVRRRGQEARLRCSPMKGHSHVYWYRQLPEEGLKFMVYLQKENIIDESGMPKERFSAEFPKEGPSILRIQQVVRGDSAAYFCASSSRIAGAGETQYFGPGTRLLVL.

This clonotype was observed a handful of times. The V gene is TRBV5-1, the J gene TRBJ2-1; D perhaps matches TRBD1 (6 bases). Germline CDR1 SGHRS, CDR2 YFSETQ. V lost 3 bases to trimming and J lost 1 base, with 14 bases between them. This CDR3 has 16 amino acids. The CDR3 DNA follows: TGCGCCAGCAGCTCCAGGGGCGGTAGGTCCTACAATGAGCAGTTCTTC. Translating gives CASSSRGGRSYNEQFF.

This clonotype was counted only a few times. The rearrangement uses TRBV5-5 and TRBJ2-5; D perhaps matches TRBD2 (5 bases). The length of the CDR3 is 16 residues. V was cut by 0 bases and J by 1 base, with 13 bases left in between. From germline, CDR1 is SGHKS and CDR2 YYEKEE (reference sequence). As DNA, the CDR3 is TGTGCCAGCAGCTTGGGGATCGGAGAGGGCCAAGAGACCCAGTACTTC. Translation gives CASSLGIGEGQETQYF. Based on the CDR3 plus reference TRBV5-5 and TRBJ2-5, the full variable domain is DAGVTQSPTHLIKTRGQQVTLRCSPISGHKSVSWYQQVLGQGPQFIFQYYEKEERGRGNFPDRFSARQFPNYSSELNVNALLLGDSALYLCASSLGIGEGQETQYFGPGTRLLVL.

This clonotype occurred many times. J is TRBJ1-2 and V is TRBV14, with no clear D. CDR1 is SGHDN, CDR2 FVKESK, per germline. This CDR3 is 14 amino acids long. Trimming left V 1 base short and J 6 bases short, with 12 bases between. The CDR3 sequence: CASSQGGPLNGYTF. In nucleotides, the CDR3 is TGTGCCAGCAGCCAAGGAGGCCCGCTCAATGGCTACACCTTC. The full variable domain, completed using reference TRBV14 and TRBJ1-2, is EAGVTQFPSHSVIEKGQTVTLRCDPISGHDNLYWYRRVMGKEIKFLLHFVKESKQDESGMPNNRFLAERTGGTYSTLKVQPAELEDSGVYFCASSQGGPLNGYTFGSGTRLTVV.

The chain links TRBV10-1 to TRBJ2-2; D uncertain. The CDR3 loop spans 15 amino acids. Trimming pared 8 bases from V and 2 bases from J, leaving 15 bases between. The V gene's germline CDR1 is WNHNN and CDR2 SYGVQD (reference sequence). CDR3 protein: CASYCRSDNTGELFF. The CDR3 DNA is TGCGCCAGCTATTGCCGGTCAGATAACACCGGGGAGCTGTTTTTT.

As to this clonotype: A much larger clone sits a single nucleotide away, making a read error possible. This chain connects TRBV19 to TRBJ1-5, with D possibly TRBD1 on 5 matching bases. This CDR3 region has 18 residues. From germline, CDR1 is LNHDA and CDR2 SQIVND (reference sequence). The CDR3 DNA is TGTGCCAGTAGTAAGCAGACAGCAGCTACCTATAGCAAACAGCCCCAGCATTTT. Amino acids: CASSKQTAATYSKQPQHF.

Ten or more counts support this clonotype. The gene calls are TRBV5-1 and TRBJ1-2, with 7 positions matching TRBD1. Trimming removed 5 bases from V and 5 bases from J; junction bases left unmatched: 9. Germline V gene data show CDR1 as SGHRS and CDR2 as YFSETQ. The CDR3 consists of 14 residues. The CDR3 nucleotides are TGCGCCAGCAGAACCGGGACAGCATCTTATGGCTACACCTTC. Protein sequence: CASRTGTASYGYTF. Full variable domain (outside the CDR3, taken from reference TRBV5-1 and TRBJ1-2): KAGVTQTPRYLIKTRGQQVTLSCSPISGHRSVSWYQQTPGQGLQFLFEYFSETQRNKGNFPGRFSGRQFSNSRSEMNVSTLELGDSALYLCASRTGTASYGYTFGSGTRLTVV.

This clonotype was seen at least ten times. The chain carries TRBV7-2 and TRBJ1-5; D unclear. The ends were cut back, 1 base at V and 4 bases at J, with 14 bases in the middle. Germline CDR1 is SGHTA and CDR2 is FQGNSA. The CDR3 contains 16 residues. CDR3 loop: CASSLVLGLTNQPQHF. CDR3 coding DNA: TGTGCCAGCAGCTTAGTTCTGGGCTTAACTAATCAGCCCCAGCATTTT. Looking up the rest from reference TRBV7-2 and TRBJ1-5 gives the full variable domain: GAGVSQSPSNKVTEKGKDVELRCDPISGHTALYWYRQSLGQGLEFLIYFQGNSAPDKSGLPSDRFSAERTGGSVSTLTIQRTQQEDSAVYLCASSLVLGLTNQPQHFGDGTRLSIL.